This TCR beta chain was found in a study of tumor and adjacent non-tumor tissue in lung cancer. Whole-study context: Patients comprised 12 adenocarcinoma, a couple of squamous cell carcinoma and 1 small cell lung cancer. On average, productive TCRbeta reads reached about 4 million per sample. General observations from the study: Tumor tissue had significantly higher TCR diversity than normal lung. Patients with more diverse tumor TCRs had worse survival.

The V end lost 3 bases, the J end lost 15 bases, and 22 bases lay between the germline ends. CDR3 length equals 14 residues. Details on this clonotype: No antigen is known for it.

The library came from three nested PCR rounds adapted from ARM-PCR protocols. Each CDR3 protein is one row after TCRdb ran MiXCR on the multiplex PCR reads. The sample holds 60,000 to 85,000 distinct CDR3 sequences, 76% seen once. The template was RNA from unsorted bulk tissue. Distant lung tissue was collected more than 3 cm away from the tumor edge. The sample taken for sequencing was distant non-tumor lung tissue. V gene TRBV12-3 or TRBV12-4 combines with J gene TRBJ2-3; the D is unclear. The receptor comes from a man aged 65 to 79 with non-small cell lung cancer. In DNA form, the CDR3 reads TGTGCCAGCAGTTTGGCCCAACCCATTTCGAGGCAATATTTT. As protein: CASSLAQPISRQYF.